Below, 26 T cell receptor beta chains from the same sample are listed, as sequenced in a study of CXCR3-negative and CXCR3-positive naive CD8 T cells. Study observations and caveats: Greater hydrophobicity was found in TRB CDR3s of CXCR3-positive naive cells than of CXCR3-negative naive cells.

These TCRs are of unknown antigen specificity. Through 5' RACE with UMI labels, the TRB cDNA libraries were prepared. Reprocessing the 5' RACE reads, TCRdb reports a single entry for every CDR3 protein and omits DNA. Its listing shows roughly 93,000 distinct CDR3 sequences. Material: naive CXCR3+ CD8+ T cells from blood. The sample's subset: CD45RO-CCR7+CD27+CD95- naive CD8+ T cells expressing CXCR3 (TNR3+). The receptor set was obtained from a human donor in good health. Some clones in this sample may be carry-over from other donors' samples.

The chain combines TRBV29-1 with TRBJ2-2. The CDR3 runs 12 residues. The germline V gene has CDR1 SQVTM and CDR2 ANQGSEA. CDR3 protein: CSVLTNTGELFF.

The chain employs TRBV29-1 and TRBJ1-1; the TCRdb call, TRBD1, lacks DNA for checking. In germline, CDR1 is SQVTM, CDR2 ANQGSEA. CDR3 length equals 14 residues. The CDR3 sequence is CSVPPTPVNTEAFF.

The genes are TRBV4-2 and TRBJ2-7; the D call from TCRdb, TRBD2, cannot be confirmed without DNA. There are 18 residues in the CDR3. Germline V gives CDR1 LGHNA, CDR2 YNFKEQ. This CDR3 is CASSQDRLAEVRYYEQYF.

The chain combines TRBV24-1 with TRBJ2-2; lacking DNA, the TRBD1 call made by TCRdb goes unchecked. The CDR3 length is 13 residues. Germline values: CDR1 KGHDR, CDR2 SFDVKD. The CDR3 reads CATSVGAAGELFF.

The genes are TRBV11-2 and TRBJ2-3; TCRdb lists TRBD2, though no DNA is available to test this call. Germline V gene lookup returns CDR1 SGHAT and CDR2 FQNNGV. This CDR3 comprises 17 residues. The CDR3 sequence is CASSLRTSGGRTDTQYF.

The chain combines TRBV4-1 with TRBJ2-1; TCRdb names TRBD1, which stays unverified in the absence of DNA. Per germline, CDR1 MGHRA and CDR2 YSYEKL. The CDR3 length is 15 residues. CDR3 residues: CASSPPGGPGHEQFF.

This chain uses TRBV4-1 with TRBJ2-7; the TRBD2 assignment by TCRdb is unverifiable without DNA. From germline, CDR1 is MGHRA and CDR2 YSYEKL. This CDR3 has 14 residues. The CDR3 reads CASSQAQGGYEQYF.

Here the CDR3 reads CASSSERAGAYEQYF. The V gene is TRBV7-6, the J gene TRBJ2-7. Germline-derived CDR1 and CDR2 are SGHVS and FNYEAQ. The CDR3 is 15 amino acids.

The CDR3 reads CASSQDLLAGAPRDEQFF. The chain couples TRBV4-2 to TRBJ2-1; TCRdb's D gene call, TRBD2, goes unchecked for lack of DNA. CDR1 LGHNA and CDR2 YNFKEQ come from the germline V gene. This CDR3 region has 18 residues.

CDR3 in amino acids: CASSLPPGELYNEQFF. The gene calls are TRBV28 and TRBJ2-1; TCRdb picks TRBD1, but there is no DNA to check that call. Per the germline V gene, CDR1 is MDHEN and CDR2 is SYDVKM. There are 16 residues in the CDR3.

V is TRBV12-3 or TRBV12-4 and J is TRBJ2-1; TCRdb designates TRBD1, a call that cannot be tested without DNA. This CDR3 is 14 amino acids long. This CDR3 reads CASTQPGDYNEQFF.

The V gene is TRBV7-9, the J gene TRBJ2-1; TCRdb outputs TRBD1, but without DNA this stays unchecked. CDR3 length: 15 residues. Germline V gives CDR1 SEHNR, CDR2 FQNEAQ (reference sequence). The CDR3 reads CASSFFSGGYNEQFF.

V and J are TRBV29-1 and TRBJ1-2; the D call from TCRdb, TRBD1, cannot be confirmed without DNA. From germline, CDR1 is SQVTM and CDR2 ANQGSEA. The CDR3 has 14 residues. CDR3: CSVEDRDRGHGYTF.

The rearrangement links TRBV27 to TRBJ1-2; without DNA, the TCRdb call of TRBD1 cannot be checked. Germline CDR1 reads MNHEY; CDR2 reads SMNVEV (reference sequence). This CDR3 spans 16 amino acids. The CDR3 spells CASSLDYRGLYYGYTF.

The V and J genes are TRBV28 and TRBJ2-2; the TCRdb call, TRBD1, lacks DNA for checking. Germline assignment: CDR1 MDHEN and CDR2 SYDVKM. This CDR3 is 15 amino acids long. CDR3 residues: CASSLFDSLTGELFF.

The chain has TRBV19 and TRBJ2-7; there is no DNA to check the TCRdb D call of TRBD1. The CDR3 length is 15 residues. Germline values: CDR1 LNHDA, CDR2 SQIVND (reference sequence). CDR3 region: CASSMDLGSRYEQYF.

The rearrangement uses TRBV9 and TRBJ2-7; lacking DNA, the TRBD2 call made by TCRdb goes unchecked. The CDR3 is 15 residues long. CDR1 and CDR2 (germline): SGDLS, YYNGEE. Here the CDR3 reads CASSVVSSGGSEQYF.

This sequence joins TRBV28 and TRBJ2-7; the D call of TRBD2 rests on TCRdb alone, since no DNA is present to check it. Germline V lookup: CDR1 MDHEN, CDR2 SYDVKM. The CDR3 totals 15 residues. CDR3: CASSPRTSGHYEQYF.

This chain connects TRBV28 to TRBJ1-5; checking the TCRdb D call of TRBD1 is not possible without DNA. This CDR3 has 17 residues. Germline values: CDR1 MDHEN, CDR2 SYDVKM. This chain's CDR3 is CASGSLLGGPSNQPQHF.

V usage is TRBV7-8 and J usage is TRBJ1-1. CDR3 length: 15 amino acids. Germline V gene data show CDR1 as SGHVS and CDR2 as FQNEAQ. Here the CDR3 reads CASSLETGRETEAFF.

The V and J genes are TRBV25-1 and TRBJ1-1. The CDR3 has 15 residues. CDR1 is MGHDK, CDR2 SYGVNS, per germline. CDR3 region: CASSDWESGATEAFF.

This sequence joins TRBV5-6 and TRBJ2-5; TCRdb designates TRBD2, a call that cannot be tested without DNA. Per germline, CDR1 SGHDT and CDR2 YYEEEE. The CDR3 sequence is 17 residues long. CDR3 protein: CASSFATSGRGGETQYF.

The CDR3 here is CASMRGNTEAFF. The genes are TRBV5-1 and TRBJ1-1. The CDR3 runs to 12 residues. Germline loops: CDR1 SGHRS, CDR2 YFSETQ.

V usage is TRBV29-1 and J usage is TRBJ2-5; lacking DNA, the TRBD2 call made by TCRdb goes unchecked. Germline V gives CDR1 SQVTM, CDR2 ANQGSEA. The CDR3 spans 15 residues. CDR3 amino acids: CSVEDIPSGEETQYF. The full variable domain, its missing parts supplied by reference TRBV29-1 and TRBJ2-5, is SAVISQKPSRDICQRGTSLTIQCQVDSQVTMMFWYRQQPGQSLTLIATANQGSEATYESGFVIDKFPISRPNLTFSTLTVSNMSPEDSSIYLCSVEDIPSGEETQYFGPGTRLLVL.

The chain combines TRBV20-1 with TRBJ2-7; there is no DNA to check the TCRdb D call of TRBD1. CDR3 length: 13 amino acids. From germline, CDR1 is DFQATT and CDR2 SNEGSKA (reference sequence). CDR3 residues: CSASGTNIDEQYF.

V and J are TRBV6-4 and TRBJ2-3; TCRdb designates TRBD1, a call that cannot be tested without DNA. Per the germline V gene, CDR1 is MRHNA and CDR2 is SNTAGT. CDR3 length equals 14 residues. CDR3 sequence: CASSDGGATDTQYF.